The rows below give T cell receptor beta chains drawn from one sample of a study of PD-L1 blockade in urothelial cancer. Only in-frame clones appear in the TCRdb table, and some are missing; sequencing was by immunoSEQ multiplex PCR. The data show about 120,000 clones, roughly 86% seen once. Sequenced here: PBMCs, sampled around atezolizumab (anti-PD-L1) treatment. These receptors came from a man aged 50-59 years with urothelial cancer. CDR3s include the opening cysteine and the closing phenylalanine or tryptophan. The order of the fields is V gene, J gene, clone size, D gene, CDR3 protein, CDR3 DNA. A D gene is named only where the DNA matches it firmly. Size tells how often a clone was seen (once, few, many) or the class of an expanded clone, and some rows leave it out.

TRBV4-1	TRBJ1-2	-	TRBD1	CASSQDRQGGYGYTF	TGCGCCAGCAGCCAGGATAGACAGGGTGGCTATGGCTACACCTTC
TRBV28	TRBJ2-2	-	-	CASSLSPGVADTGELFF	TGTGCCAGCAGTTTAAGCCCAGGGGTGGCGGACACCGGGGAGCTGTTTTTT
TRBV10-2	TRBJ2-1	-	TRBD2	CASRRTSLGSYNEQFF	TGCGCCAGCAGACGGACTAGCTTGGGATCCTACAATGAGCAGTTCTTC
TRBV2	TRBJ2-7	-	TRBD2	CASSGLAGGSSYEQYF	TGTGCCAGCAGTGGACTAGCGGGAGGTAGCTCCTACGAGCAGTACTTC
TRBV7-3	TRBJ2-1	-	-	CASSFQRAAGNEQFF	TGTGCCAGCAGCTTCCAGCGGGCCGCGGGGAATGAGCAGTTCTTC
TRBV11-2	TRBJ2-1	-	TRBD1	CASNRGGPRNEQFF	TGTGCCAGCAACAGGGGTGGGCCGAGGAATGAGCAGTTCTTC
TRBV7-9	TRBJ2-7	-	-	CASSGTLREGDYEQYF	TGTGCCAGCAGCGGGACTTTGCGGGAAGGGGACTACGAGCAGTACTTC
TRBV7-2	TRBJ1-6	once	-	CGGGRSYNSPLHF	TGTGGGGGAGGGCGCTCCTATAATTCACCCCTCCACTTT
TRBV5-1	TRBJ2-5	-	TRBD1	CASATLPGQGQETQYF	TGCGCCAGCGCCACCCTCCCGGGACAGGGTCAAGAGACCCAGTACTTC
TRBV7-8	TRBJ2-7	-	-	CASSLVPGYEQYF	TGTGCCAGCAGCTTAGTCCCAGGCTACGAGCAGTACTTC
TRBV6-5	TRBJ1-6	-	-	CASQGGLSNSPLHF	TGTGCCAGCCAAGGGGGTCTTTCAAATTCACCCCTCCACTTT
TRBV27	TRBJ2-7	-	TRBD2	CASSRLAGYEQYF	TGTGCCAGCAGTAGACTAGCGGGTTACGAGCAGTACTTC
TRBV15	TRBJ2-1	-	-	CATSRGPGFRNEQFF	TGTGCCACCAGCAGGGGGCCCGGGTTCCGAAATGAGCAGTTCTTC
TRBV18	TRBJ1-1	-	TRBD1	CASSPGQGSFTEAFF	TGTGCCAGCTCACCGGGACAGGGGAGTTTCACTGAAGCTTTCTTT
TRBV4-2	TRBJ2-1	-	TRBD2	CASSQDRRTSYNEQFF	TGTGCCAGCAGCCAAGATCGAAGGACTAGTTACAATGAGCAGTTCTTC
TRBV5-4	TRBJ1-2	few	TRBD1	CASSLAGTGGQGYTF	TGTGCCAGCAGCTTGGCCGGGACAGGGGGTCAGGGCTACACCTTC
TRBV6-6	TRBJ1-5	-	-	CASRFTTDSNQPQHF	TGTGCCAGCAGATTCACGACTGATAGCAATCAGCCCCAGCATTTT
TRBV19	TRBJ2-3	-	TRBD2	CASRASGATDTQYF	TGTGCCAGTAGGGCTAGCGGGGCTACAGATACGCAGTATTTT
TRBV19	TRBJ1-5	-	TRBD1	CASHGQGVTGSQHF	TGTGCCAGTCACGGACAGGGGGTTACAGGGTCCCAGCATTTT
TRBV27	TRBJ2-2	-	TRBD1	CASSLSGTGVTGELFF	TGTGCCAGCAGTTTAAGCGGGACAGGGGTCACCGGGGAGCTGTTTTTT
TRBV11-3	TRBJ2-1	-	TRBD2	CASSRGLAGVNEQFF	TGTGCCAGCAGCCGCGGACTAGCGGGAGTCAATGAGCAGTTCTTC
TRBV19	TRBJ2-1	-	-	CASSIDRSLQEQFF	TGTGCCAGTAGTATAGATCGCTCCCTTCAGGAGCAGTTCTTC
TRBV7-3	TRBJ1-3	-	TRBD1	CASSCPGQGAYGNTIYF	TGTGCCAGCAGCTGTCCGGGACAGGGGGCATATGGAAACACCATATATTTT
TRBV7-8	TRBJ1-2	-	TRBD1	CASSPGTGEGYTF	TGTGCCAGCAGCCCCGGGACAGGGGAAGGCTACACCTTC
TRBV28	TRBJ1-6	-	-	CASSSRAFSSYNSPLHF	TGTGCCAGCAGTTCGAGGGCGTTTAGCTCCTATAATTCACCCCTCCACTTT
TRBV6-1	TRBJ2-7	once	TRBD2	CASSTTSGTYEQYF	TGTGCCAGCAGTACGACTAGCGGGACGTACGAGCAGTACTTC
TRBV7-9	TRBJ1-1	-	-	CASSLAVSGGVNTEAFF	TGTGCCAGCAGCTTAGCGGTATCAGGAGGGGTGAACACTGAAGCTTTCTTT
TRBV29-1	TRBJ2-1	few	-	CSVVVRRVPYNEQFF	TGCAGCGTTGTAGTTCGCAGGGTGCCCTACAATGAGCAGTTCTTC
TRBV5-4	TRBJ2-7	-	-	CASSLGGAEGYEQYF	TGTGCCAGCAGCTTAGGGGGAGCCGAAGGGTACGAGCAGTACTTC
TRBV28	TRBJ2-1	-	-	CASSLLGGQGKQFF	TGTGCCAGCAGTTTATTGGGGGGGCAGGGGAAGCAGTTCTTC
TRBV6-5	TRBJ1-1	-	TRBD1	CASSYSNRGRWTEAFF	TGTGCCAGCAGTTACTCTAACAGGGGGCGCTGGACTGAAGCTTTCTTT
TRBV10-3	TRBJ1-1	few	-	CATRQAEGEAFF	TGTGCCACCCGGCAGGCCGAGGGTGAAGCTTTCTTT
TRBV6-6	TRBJ1-1	-	-	CASSYWPNTEAFF	TGTGCCAGCAGTTATTGGCCGAACACTGAAGCTTTCTTT
TRBV6-1	TRBJ2-1	-	TRBD1	CASRFRTGGINEQFF	TGTGCCAGCAGGTTCAGGACAGGGGGCATTAACGAGCAGTTCTTC
TRBV28	TRBJ1-1	-	TRBD1	CASRRPGTGGGTEAFF	TGTGCCAGCAGGCGTCCCGGGACAGGGGGCGGCACTGAAGCTTTCTTT
TRBV19	TRBJ1-5	-	TRBD1	CASSSSGTGSVRGNQPQHF	TGTGCCAGTAGTAGTTCCGGGACAGGGAGTGTACGTGGCAATCAGCCCCAGCATTTT
TRBV27	TRBJ1-2	-	TRBD1	CASSTTGLNYGYTF	TGTGCCAGCAGTACGACAGGGTTAAACTATGGCTACACCTTC
TRBV19	TRBJ2-7	-	-	CASSIRDSSYEQYF	TGTGCCAGTAGTATCCGGGACTCCTCCTACGAGCAGTACTTC
TRBV27	TRBJ2-2	-	TRBD2	CASSFSGSATGELFF	TGTGCCAGCAGTTTTAGCGGGAGTGCCACCGGGGAGCTGTTTTTT
TRBV21-1	TRBJ2-7	-	-	CASSNRSSYEQYF	TGTGCCAGCAGCAACCGGAGCTCCTACGAGCAGTACTTC
TRBV11-2	TRBJ2-3	-	TRBD2	CASSLAGSGIGTDTQYF	TGTGCCAGCAGCTTAGCTGGTAGCGGGATCGGCACAGATACGCAGTATTTT
TRBV5-5	TRBJ2-1	-	-	CASSATSLRRDEQFF	TGTGCCAGCAGCGCGACTAGTCTTCGTAGGGATGAGCAGTTCTTC
TRBV7-2	TRBJ2-7	-	-	CASSLTYEQYF	TGTGCCAGCAGCCTTACCTACGAGCAGTACTTC
TRBV19	TRBJ1-2	-	-	CASSIGTNYGYTF	TGTGCCAGTAGTATCGGGACTAACTATGGCTACACCTTC
TRBV19	TRBJ2-3	-	-	CASSRSDTQYF	TGTGCCAGTAGTCGTTCGGATACGCAGTATTTT
TRBV6-1	TRBJ2-7	-	-	CASSGGGGNSYEQYF	TGTGCCAGCAGTGGTGGGGGGGGCAACTCCTACGAGCAGTACTTC
TRBV15	TRBJ1-1	-	-	CATSKTVRVDTEAFF	TGTGCCACCAGCAAGACCGTCCGGGTTGACACTGAAGCTTTCTTT
TRBV28	TRBJ2-3	-	TRBD2	CASSIAGLAGKGDTQYF	TGTGCCAGCAGTATCGCCGGACTAGCGGGAAAAGGAGATACGCAGTATTTT
TRBV19	TRBJ1-5	-	-	CASRRAGVGQPQHF	TGTGCCAGTCGGCGAGCGGGGGTAGGACAGCCCCAGCATTTT